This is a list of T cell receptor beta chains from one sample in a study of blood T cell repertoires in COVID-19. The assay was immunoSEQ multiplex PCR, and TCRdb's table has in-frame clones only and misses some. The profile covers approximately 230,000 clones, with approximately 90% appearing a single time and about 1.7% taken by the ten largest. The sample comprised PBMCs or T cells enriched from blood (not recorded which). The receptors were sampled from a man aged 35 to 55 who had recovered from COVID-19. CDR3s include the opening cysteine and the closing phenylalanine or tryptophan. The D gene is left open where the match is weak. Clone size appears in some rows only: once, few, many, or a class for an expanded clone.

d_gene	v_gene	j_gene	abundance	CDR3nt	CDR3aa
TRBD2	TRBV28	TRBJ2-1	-	TGTGCCAGCAGTTCCCGGACTAGCGGGGCTTACAACAATGAGCAGTTCTTC	CASSSRTSGAYNNEQFF
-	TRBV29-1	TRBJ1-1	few	TGCAGCACCTCCTCGGGCGGGGGAGCTTTCTTT	CSTSSGGGAFF
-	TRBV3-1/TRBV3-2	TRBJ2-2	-	TGTGCCAGCAGCCATTTCGGGAGAGACACCGGGGAGCTGTTTTTT	CASSHFGRDTGELFF
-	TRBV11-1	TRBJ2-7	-	TGTGCCAGCAGCTCACAGGTCCCGTCCTACGAGCAGTACTTC	CASSSQVPSYEQYF
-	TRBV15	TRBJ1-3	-	TGTGCCACCAGCAAAGCTCCCCAAAGCTCTGGAAACACCATATATTTT	CATSKAPQSSGNTIYF
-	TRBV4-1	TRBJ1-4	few	TGCGCCAGCAGCCACTCTCCGCCCGACAGTCGGGAAAAACTGTTTTTT	CASSHSPPDSREKLFF
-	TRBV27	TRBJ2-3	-	TGTGCCAGCAGTTTCAGGGGCACAGATACGCAGTATTTT	CASSFRGTDTQYF
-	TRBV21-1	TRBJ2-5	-	TGTGCCAGCAGCAAAGCGGGACATCTCGGAGGAGAGACCCAGTACTTC	CASSKAGHLGGETQYF
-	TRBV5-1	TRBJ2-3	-	TGCGCCAGCAGCTTGGTGGGAGCCCCTAGCACAGATACGCAGTATTTT	CASSLVGAPSTDTQYF
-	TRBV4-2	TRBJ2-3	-	TGTGCCAGCAGCCCGAACCACCCGACAGAAGCTACTAGCACAGATACGCAGTATTTT	CASSPNHPTEATSTDTQYF
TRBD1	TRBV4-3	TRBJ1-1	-	TGCGCCAGCAGCCCGACAAGCCGGGACAGAGTAGAAGCTTTCTTT	CASSPTSRDRVEAFF
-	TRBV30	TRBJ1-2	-	TGTGCCTGGGCAAGGTCGGGGTTTCATGGCTACACCTTC	CAWARSGFHGYTF
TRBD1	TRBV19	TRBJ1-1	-	TGTGCCAGTAGTTTACAGGGGAGGACGAACACTGAAGCTTTCTTT	CASSLQGRTNTEAFF
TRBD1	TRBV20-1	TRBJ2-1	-	TGCAGTGCTAGTTTGGGACAGGGGCTTCACAATGAGCAGTTCTTC	CSASLGQGLHNEQFF
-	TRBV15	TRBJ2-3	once	TGTGCCACCAGCAGACCCGCCCGGGGAACGCAGTATTTT	CATSRPARGTQYF
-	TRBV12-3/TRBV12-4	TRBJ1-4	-	TGTGCCAGCAGCCTACAGGGTTCCGAAAAACTGTTTTTT	CASSLQGSEKLFF
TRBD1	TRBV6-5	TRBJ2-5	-	TGTGCCAGCAGTTACTCTGGACAGGTTCAACAAGAGACCCAGTACTTC	CASSYSGQVQQETQYF
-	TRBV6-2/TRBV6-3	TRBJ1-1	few	TGTGCCAGCACCCCAGGGGCGAACACTGAAGCTTTCTTT	CASTPGANTEAFF
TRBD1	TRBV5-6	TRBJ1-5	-	TGTGCCAGCAGCTTGGCGGGGACAGTTAGCAATCAGCCCCAGCATTTT	CASSLAGTVSNQPQHF
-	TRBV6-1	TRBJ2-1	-	TGTGCCAGCAGTGAAGAAAGTAGAAGTAGGACATCTTACTACAATGAGCAGTTCTTC	CASSEESRSRTSYYNEQFF
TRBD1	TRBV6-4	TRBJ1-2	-	TGTGCCAGCAGTGACACGGGACAGCGTAACTATGGCTACACCTTC	CASSDTGQRNYGYTF
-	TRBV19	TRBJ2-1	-	TGTGCCAGTACAGTGGCTAGTGGCAATGAGCAGTTCTTC	CASTVASGNEQFF